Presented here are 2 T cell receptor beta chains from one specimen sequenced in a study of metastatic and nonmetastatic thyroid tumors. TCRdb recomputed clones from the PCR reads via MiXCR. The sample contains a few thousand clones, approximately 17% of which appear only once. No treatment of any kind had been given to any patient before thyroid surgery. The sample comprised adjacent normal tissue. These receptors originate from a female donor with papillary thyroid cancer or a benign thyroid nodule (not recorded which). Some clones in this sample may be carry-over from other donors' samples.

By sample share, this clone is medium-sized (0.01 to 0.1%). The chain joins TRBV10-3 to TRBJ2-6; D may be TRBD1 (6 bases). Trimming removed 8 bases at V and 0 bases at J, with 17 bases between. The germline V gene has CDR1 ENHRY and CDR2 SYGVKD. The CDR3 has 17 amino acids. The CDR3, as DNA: TGTGCCATCCGGGCAGGGGAGTTCCCCTCTGGGGCCAACGTCCTGACTTTC. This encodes CAIRAGEFPSGANVLTF.

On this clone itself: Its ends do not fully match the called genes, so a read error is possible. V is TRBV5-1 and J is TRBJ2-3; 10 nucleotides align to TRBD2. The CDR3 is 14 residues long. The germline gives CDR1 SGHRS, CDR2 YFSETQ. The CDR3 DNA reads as TGCGCCAGCAGCCGTACTAGCGGGGCAGATACGCAGTATTTC. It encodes CASSRTSGADTQYF.